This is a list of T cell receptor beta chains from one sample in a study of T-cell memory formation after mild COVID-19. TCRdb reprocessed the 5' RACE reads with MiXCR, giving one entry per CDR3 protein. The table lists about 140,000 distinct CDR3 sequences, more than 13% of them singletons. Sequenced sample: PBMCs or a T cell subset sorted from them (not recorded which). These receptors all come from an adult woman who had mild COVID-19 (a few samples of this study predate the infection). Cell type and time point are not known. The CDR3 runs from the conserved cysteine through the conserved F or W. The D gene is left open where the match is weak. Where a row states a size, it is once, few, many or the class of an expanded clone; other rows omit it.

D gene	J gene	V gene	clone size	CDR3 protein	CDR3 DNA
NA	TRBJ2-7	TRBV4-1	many	CASSQDGAAGSYEQYF	TGCGCCAGCAGCCAAGATGGGGCGGCAGGATCGTACGAGCAGTACTTC
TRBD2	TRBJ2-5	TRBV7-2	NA	CASSLWPRRAGVSETQYF	TGTGCCAGCAGCTTATGGCCTCGACGAGCGGGAGTGTCAGAGACCCAGTACTTC
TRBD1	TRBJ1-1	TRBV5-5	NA	CASSLWTGETEAFF	TGTGCCAGCAGCCTGTGGACAGGTGAGACTGAAGCTTTCTTT
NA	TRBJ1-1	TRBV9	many	CASSVGGGDTEAFF	TGTGCCAGCAGCGTAGGGGGAGGGGACACTGAAGCTTTCTTT
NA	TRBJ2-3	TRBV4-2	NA	CASSPGSQSTDTQYF	TGTGCCAGCAGCCCGGGGTCACAGTCCACAGATACGCAGTATTTT
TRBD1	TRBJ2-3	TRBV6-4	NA	CASSPGQGADTQYF	TGTGCCAGCAGCCCAGGACAGGGGGCAGATACGCAGTATTTT
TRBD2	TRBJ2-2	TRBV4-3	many	CASSRTLAGEVNGELFF	TGCGCCAGCAGCAGGACCCTAGCGGGAGAAGTGAACGGGGAGCTGTTTTTT
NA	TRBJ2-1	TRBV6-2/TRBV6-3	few	CASSAPGARYNEQFF	TGTGCCAGCAGTGCCCCGGGGGCGCGGTACAATGAGCAGTTCTTC
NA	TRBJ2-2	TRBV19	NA	CASSIDVGVVGTGELFF	TGTGCCAGTAGTATAGATGTTGGGGTAGTGGGCACCGGGGAGCTGTTTTTT
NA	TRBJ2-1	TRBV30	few	CAWRVDPGYNEQFF	TGTGCCTGGAGGGTCGACCCGGGGTACAATGAGCAGTTCTTC
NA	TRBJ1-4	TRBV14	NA	CASSQERIADEKLFF	TGTGCCAGCAGCCAAGAAAGGATCGCCGACGAAAAACTGTTTTTT
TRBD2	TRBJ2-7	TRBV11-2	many	CASSLVAGGPNYEQYF	TGTGCCAGCAGCTTAGTCGCGGGAGGGCCGAACTACGAGCAGTACTTC
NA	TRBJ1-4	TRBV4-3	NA	CASSQDKGQFNEKLFF	TGCGCCAGCAGCCAAGATAAAGGACAGTTTAATGAAAAACTGTTTTTT
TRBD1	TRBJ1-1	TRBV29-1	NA	CSVVPGQGPTEAFF	TGCAGCGTTGTCCCGGGACAGGGTCCCACTGAAGCTTTCTTT
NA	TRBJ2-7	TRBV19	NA	CASSIFGGNYEQYF	TGTGCCAGTAGCATTTTCGGCGGAAACTACGAGCAGTACTTC
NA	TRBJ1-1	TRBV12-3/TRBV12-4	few	CASSLYTANTEAFF	TGTGCCAGCAGTTTATATACAGCGAACACTGAAGCTTTCTTT
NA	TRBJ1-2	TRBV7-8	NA	CASSSRAGYGYTF	TGTGCCAGCAGTTCGAGGGCCGGGTATGGCTACACCTTC
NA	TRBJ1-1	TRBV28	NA	CASSPYSWRARAFF	TGTGCCAGCAGTCCCTACTCTTGGAGGGCTCGGGCTTTCTTT
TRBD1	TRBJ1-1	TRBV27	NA	CASSLSPTGGVGQGAMNTEAFF	TGTGCCAGCAGTTTATCGCCCACGGGGGGCGTTGGACAGGGGGCTATGAACACTGAAGCTTTCTTT
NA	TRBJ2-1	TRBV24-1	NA	CATSDLGGANFF	TGTGCCACCAGTGATTTAGGAGGGGCTAACTTCTTC
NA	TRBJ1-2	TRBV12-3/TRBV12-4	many	CASSLREPDYGYTF	TGTGCCAGCAGTTTAAGGGAACCGGACTATGGCTACACCTTC
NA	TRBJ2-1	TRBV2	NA	CASLFQGKDNEQFF	TGTGCCAGCCTGTTCCAGGGAAAGGACAATGAGCAGTTCTTC
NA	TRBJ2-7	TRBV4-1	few	CASSQTKGDYEQYF	TGCGCCAGCAGCCAAACCAAGGGGGACTACGAGCAGTACTTC
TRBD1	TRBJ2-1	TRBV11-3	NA	CASSSGDRMGSYNEQFF	TGTGCCAGCAGCTCCGGGGACAGGATGGGGTCCTACAATGAGCAGTTCTTC
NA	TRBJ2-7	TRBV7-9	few	CASSPSSGKEQYF	TGTGCCAGCAGCCCCTCCTCGGGGAAAGAGCAGTACTTC
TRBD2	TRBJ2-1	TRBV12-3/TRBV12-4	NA	CAISPAGGRSYNEQFF	TGTGCCATTTCCCCCGCGGGAGGGCGGTCCTACAATGAGCAGTTCTTC
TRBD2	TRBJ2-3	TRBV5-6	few	CASWSGRATDTQYF	TGTGCCAGCTGGAGCGGGAGGGCGACAGATACGCAGTATTTT
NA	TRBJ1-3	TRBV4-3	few	CASSQDLQTSGNTIYF	TGCGCCAGCAGCCAAGATTTACAGACCTCTGGAAACACCATATATTTT
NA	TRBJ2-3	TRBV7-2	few	CASSLPRGVKGTDTQYF	TGTGCCAGCAGCTTACCCCGCGGGGTCAAGGGCACAGATACGCAGTATTTT
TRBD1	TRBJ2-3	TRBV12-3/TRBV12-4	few	CASSSGGATQYF	TGTGCCAGCAGTTCAGGGGGTGCTACGCAGTATTTT
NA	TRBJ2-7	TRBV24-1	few	CATSIDGLSQYF	TGTGCCACCAGTATCGACGGCCTCAGCCAGTACTTC
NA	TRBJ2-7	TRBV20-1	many	CSARWQSYEQYF	TGCAGTGCTCGTTGGCAGTCTTACGAGCAGTACTTC
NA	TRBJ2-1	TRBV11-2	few	CASSFVPNNEQFF	TGTGCCAGCAGCTTTGTTCCGAACAATGAGCAGTTCTTC
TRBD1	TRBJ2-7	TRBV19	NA	CASSGQGGHEQYF	TGTGCCAGTTCTGGACAGGGAGGACACGAGCAGTACTTC
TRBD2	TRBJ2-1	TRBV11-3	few	CASSSYEQRGINEQFF	TGTGCCAGCAGCTCTTATGAGCAGCGGGGAATTAATGAGCAGTTCTTC
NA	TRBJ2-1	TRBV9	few	CASSVGGGGEYEQFF	TGTGCCAGCAGCGTGGGGGGAGGAGGAGAGTATGAGCAGTTCTTC
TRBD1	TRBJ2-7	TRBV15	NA	CATSTDRVDHEQYF	TGTGCCACCAGCACAGACAGGGTTGATCACGAGCAGTACTTC
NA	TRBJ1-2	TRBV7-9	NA	CASSLVTTAARGGYTF	TGTGCCAGCAGCTTAGTGACCACTGCTGCCCGGGGCGGCTACACCTTC
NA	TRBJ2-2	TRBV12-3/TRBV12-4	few	CASRGGTGELFF	TGTGCCAGCAGGGGCGGCACCGGGGAGCTGTTTTTT
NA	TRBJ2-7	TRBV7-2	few	CASSLDPGFYEQYF	TGTGCCAGCAGCTTAGATCCAGGGTTCTACGAGCAGTACTTC
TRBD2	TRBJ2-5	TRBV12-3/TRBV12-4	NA	CASSGRLAEQETQYF	TGTGCCAGCAGTGGTAGACTAGCGGAACAAGAGACCCAGTACTTC
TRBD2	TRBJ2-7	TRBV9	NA	CASSVGTSAVEQYF	TGTGCCAGCAGCGTCGGGACTAGTGCGGTCGAGCAGTACTTC
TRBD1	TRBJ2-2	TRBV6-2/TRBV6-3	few	CASSYPPGQVNTGELFF	TGTGCCAGCAGTTACCCACCGGGACAGGTGAACACCGGGGAGCTGTTTTTT
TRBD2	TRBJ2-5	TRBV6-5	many	CAVGLAEETQYF	TGTGCCGTCGGACTAGCGGAAGAGACCCAGTACTTC
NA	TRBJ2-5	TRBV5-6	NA	CASRTAVRETQYF	TGTGCCAGCAGGACGGCCGTGAGGGAGACCCAGTACTTC
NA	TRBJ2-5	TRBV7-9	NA	CASSLIEETQYF	TGTGCCAGCAGCTTAATAGAAGAGACCCAGTACTTC
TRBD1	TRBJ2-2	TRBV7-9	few	CASSSLTGNREYTGELFF	TGTGCCAGCAGCTCCCTGACAGGGAACCGCGAGTACACCGGGGAGCTGTTTTTT
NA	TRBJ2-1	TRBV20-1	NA	CSAISDRSSYNEQFF	TGCAGTGCTATTTCCGACAGGAGCTCCTACAATGAGCAGTTCTTC
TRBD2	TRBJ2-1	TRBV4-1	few	CASSFRTSGAYNEQFF	TGCGCCAGCAGTTTCCGGACTAGCGGGGCCTACAATGAGCAGTTCTTC
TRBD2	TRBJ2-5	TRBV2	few	CASSDKRGDQETQYF	TGTGCCAGCAGTGATAAGCGGGGGGACCAAGAGACCCAGTACTTC
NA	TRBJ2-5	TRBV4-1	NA	CASSQERQARYQETQYF	TGCGCCAGCAGCCAAGAACGACAGGCCCGATACCAAGAGACCCAGTACTTC
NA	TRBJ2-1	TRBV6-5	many	CASSSGESYNEQFF	TGTGCCAGCAGTTCCGGAGAATCCTACAATGAGCAGTTCTTC
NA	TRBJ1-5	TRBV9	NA	CASSAAYSNQPQHF	TGTGCCAGCAGCGCGGCTTATAGCAATCAGCCCCAGCATTTT
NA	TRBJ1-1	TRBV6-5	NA	CASRIMVPGEAFF	TGTGCCAGCAGGATCATGGTCCCTGGTGAAGCTTTCTTT
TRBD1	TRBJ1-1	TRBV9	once	CASSVGTGSNTEAFF	TGTGCCAGCAGCGTGGGGACAGGGTCGAACACTGAAGCTTTCTTT
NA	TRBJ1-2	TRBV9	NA	CASSVADIDYGYTF	TGTGCCAGCAGCGTAGCAGACATCGACTATGGCTACACCTTC
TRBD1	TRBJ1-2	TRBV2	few	CASSPTGGPPYGYTF	TGTGCCAGCAGCCCCACAGGGGGCCCCCCCTATGGCTACACCTTC
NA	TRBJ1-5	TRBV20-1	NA	CSARTGGSNQPQHF	TGCAGTGCTAGAACCGGCGGTAGCAATCAGCCCCAGCATTTT
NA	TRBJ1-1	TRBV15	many	CATSSSYRAMNTEAFF	TGTGCCACCAGCAGTTCCTACAGGGCTATGAACACTGAAGCTTTCTTT
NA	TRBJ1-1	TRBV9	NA	CASSGGRNGDTEAFF	TGTGCCAGCAGCGGGGGAAGAAACGGGGACACTGAAGCTTTCTTT